The T cell receptor (beta chain) described here comes from a study of blood T cell repertoires in COVID-19. Study processing details: By means of reference gene primer amplification, nucleated cell counts were estimated. TCRdb keeps only in-frame clones here, not all; method: immunoSEQ multiplex PCR. That table furnishes V, J and clone size, whereas the DNA furnished D and trimming. Of under 200,000 clones in the sample, roughly 86% are singletons; the top ten hold 0.99%. The CDR3 loop spans 16 amino acids. Germline CDR1 LNHDA, CDR2 SQIVND (reference sequence). V shed 6 bases and J 4 bases; nucleotides not matched to a gene: 9.

The chain is built from TRBV19 and TRBJ1-4; 9 bases match TRBD1. The sequencing sample was made of peripheral blood. This clonotype was obtained from a man aged 18 to 29 with acute or convalescent COVID-19. The CDR3 protein is CASSQRDRVYNEKLFF. The DNA for the CDR3 is TGTGCCAGTAGCCAGCGGGACAGGGTTTATAATGAAAAACTGTTTTTT.